This TCR beta chain was sequenced for a study of identical twins. A few counts support this clonotype. Its cognate antigen is unknown. CDR3 length: 14 residues. J was trimmed by 7 bases and V by 6 bases; bases with no gene match: 11. The germline V gene has CDR1 MDHEN and CDR2 SYDVKM. Study-wide points: Insertions were reduced in abundant cord blood beta clonotypes but not in memory repertoires.

TCRdb called the 5' RACE reads again in MiXCR, with one record for every CDR3 protein. Altogether hundreds of thousands of distinct CDR3 sequences are present, about 20% being singletons, with the ten largest covering roughly 13%. The same sample was also used in a study of T cells expressing NK-cell markers. That paper notes: All TCR beta repertoires analysed originated from sorted CD3+CD56+NKG2C+, CD3+CD56+NKG2C- and CD3+CD56-NKG2C+ T cells.

The chain joins TRBV28 to TRBJ2-5, with 7 nucleotides matching TRBD2. This sequence was found in a woman younger than 35 in good health. The sample comprised PBMCs. Here the CDR3 reads CASSPSGDGGTQYF. CDR3 DNA: TGTGCCAGCAGCCCCAGCGGGGATGGGGGGACCCAGTACTTC.